This paragraph covers one T cell receptor (beta chain) sequence. Its cognate antigen is unknown. The data derive from a study of OX40 agonist ivuxolimab in advanced cancers. Study summary: Three dose-escalation patients had partial responses: one with hepatocellular carcinoma and two with cutaneous melanoma. Study-wide results and caveats: Among some nonresponders, normalized T-cell clonal expansion was also low.

Trimming cost V 4 bases and J 3 bases, with 18 bases left between them. CDR1 is SGHTA and CDR2 is FQGNSA in the germline V gene. The CDR3 spans 17 residues. Sequencing was performed with immunoSEQ multiplex PCR; in TCRdb, only in-frame clones are kept and a portion is missing. Among 81,000 or so clones, about 93% were seen once, and the ten largest hold approximately 14%. The source is an adult with an advanced solid tumor such as melanoma, head and neck, liver or kidney cancer. J is TRBJ2-2 and V is TRBV7-2; TRBD1 or TRBD2 may be the D gene (6 bases each). The sample was CD4+ or CD8+ T cells sorted from blood, taken in a trial of the OX40 agonist ivuxolimab. The CDR3 nucleotides read TGTGCCAGCAGCTCGAGGGGGGCTAGTCGGGACACCGGGGAGCTGTTTTTT. This gives the protein CASSSRGASRDTGELFF.